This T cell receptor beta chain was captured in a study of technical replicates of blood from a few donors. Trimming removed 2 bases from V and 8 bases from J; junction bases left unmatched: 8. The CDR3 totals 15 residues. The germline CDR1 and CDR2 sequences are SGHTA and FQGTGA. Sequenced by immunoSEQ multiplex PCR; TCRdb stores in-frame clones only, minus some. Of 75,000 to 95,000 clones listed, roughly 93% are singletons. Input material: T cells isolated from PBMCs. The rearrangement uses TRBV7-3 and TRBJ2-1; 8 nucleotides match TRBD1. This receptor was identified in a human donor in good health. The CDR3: CASSLLSGGAHEQFF. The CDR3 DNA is TGTGCCAGCAGCTTATTATCAGGGGGCGCCCATGAGCAGTTCTTC.